Described below is a single T cell receptor (beta chain) sequence and its context. Its antigen is unidentified. Method: immunoSEQ multiplex PCR; TCRdb's copy keeps in-frame clones and lacks some. The sample gives 210,000 or so clones, roughly 94% of which show up once; over 1.5% is in the top ten. This sample is part of a study of T cell responses to AZD1222 COVID-19 vaccine. Study outcomes and limitations: Researchers report vaccine-associated CD4 TCRs spanning spike, with dominance at 160-218 and 743-854. The study sampled repertoires only after the peak T cell response. There were mostly white British donors and more females than males, and clonal diversity was possibly underestimated.

The sequence was collected from an adult who received the MenACWY meningococcal vaccine as a control. The sequences come from peripheral blood, collected 28 days after the second dose of the MenACWY control vaccine.

CDR3 in DNA: TGTGCCAGCAGTGTGACAGGATTTTTCCAGCCCCAGCATTTT. As protein: CASSVTGFFQPQHF. The genes are TRBV27 and TRBJ1-5; D is possibly TRBD1 (6 bases). The CDR3 contains 14 residues. Germline CDR1 reads MNHEY; CDR2 reads SMNVEV (reference sequence). V dropped 5 bases and J dropped 7 bases, with 15 bases sitting between them.